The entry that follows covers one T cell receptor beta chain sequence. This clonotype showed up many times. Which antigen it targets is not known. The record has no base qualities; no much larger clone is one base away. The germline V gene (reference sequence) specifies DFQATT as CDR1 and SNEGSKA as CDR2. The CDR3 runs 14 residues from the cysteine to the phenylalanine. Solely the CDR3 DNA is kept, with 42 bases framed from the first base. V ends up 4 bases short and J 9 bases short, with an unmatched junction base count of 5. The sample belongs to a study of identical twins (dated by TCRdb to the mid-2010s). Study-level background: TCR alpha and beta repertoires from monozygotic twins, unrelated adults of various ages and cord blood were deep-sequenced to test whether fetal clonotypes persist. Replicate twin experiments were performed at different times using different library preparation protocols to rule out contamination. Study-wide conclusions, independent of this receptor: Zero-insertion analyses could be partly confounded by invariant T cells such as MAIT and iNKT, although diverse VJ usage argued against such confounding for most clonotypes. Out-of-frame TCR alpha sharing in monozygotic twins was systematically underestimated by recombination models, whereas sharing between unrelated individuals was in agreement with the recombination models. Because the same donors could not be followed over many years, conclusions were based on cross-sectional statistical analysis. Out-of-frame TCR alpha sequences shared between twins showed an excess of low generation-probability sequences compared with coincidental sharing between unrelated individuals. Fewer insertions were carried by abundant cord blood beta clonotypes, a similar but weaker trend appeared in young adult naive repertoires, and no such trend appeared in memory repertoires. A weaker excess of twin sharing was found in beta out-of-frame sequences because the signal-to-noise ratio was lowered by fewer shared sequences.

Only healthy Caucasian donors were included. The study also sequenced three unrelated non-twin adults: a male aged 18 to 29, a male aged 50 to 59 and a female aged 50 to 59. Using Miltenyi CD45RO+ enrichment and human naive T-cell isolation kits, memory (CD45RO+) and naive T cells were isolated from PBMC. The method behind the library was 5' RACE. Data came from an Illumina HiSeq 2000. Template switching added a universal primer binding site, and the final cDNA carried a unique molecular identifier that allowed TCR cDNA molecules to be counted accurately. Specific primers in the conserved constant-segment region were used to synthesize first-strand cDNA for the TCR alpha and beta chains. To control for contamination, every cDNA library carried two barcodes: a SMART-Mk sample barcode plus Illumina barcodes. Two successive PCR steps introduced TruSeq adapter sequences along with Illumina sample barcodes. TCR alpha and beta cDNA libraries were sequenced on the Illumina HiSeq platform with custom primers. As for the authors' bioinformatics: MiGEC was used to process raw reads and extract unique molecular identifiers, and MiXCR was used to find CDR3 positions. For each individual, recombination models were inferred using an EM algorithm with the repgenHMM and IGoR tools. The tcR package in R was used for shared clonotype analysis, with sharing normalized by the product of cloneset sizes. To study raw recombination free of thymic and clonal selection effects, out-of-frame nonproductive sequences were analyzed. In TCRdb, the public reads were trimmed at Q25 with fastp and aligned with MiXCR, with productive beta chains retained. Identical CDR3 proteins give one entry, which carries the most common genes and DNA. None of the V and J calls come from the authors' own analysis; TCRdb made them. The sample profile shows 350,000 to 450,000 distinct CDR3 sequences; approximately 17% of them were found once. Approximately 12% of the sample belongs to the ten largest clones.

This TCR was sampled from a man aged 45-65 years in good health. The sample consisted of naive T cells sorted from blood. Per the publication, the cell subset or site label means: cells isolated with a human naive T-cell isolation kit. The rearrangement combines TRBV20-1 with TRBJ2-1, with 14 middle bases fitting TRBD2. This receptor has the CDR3 CSAMGLAGVLEQFF. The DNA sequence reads TGCAGTGCTATGGGACTAGCGGGGGTCCTTGAGCAGTTCTTC.